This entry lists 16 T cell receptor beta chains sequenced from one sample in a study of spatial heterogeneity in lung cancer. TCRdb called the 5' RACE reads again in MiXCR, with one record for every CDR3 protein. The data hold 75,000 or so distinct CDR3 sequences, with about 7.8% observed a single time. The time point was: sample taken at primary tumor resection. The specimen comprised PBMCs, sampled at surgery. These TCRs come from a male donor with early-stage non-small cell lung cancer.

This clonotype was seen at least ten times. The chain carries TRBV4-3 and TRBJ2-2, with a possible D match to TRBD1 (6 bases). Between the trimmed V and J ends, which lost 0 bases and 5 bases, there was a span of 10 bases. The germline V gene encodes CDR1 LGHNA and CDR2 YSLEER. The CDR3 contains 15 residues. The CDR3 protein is CASSQDNRVTGELFF. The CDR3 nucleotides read TGCGCCAGCAGCCAAGATAACAGGGTTACCGGGGAGCTGTTTTTT.

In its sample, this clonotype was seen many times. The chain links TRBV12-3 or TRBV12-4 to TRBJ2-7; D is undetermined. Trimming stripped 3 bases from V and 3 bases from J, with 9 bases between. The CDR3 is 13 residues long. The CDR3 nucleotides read TGTGCCAGCAGTTTCGTGCCAGACTACGAGCAGTACTTC. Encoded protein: CASSFVPDYEQYF.

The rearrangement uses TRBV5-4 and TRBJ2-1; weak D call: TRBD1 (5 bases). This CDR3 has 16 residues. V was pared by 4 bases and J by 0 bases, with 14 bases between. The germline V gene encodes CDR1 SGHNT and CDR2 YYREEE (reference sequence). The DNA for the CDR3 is TGTGCCAGCAGCATACGGACAACGAGCTCCTACAATGAGCAGTTCTTC. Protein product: CASSIRTTSSYNEQFF.

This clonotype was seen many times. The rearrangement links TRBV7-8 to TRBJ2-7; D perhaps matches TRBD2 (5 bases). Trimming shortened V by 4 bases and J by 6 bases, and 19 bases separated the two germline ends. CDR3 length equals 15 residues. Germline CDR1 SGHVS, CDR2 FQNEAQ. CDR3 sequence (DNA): TGTGCCAGCAGCTCGGTCGGCGGGTTGGAGTTCGAGCAGTACTTC. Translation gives CASSSVGGLEFEQYF.

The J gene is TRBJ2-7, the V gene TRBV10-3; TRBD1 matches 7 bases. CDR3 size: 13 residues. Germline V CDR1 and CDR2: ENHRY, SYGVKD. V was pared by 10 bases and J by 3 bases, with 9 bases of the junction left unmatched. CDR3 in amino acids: CASARGQLYEQYF. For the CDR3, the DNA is TGTGCCAGCGCCCGGGGACAGCTCTACGAGCAGTACTTC.

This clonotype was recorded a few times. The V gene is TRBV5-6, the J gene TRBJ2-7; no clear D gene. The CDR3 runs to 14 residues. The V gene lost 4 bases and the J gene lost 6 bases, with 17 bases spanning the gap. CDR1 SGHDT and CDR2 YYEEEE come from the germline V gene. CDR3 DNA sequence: TGTGCCAGCAGCCGAGGCGAAAAGCTGGGCGAGCAGTACTTC. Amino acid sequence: CASSRGEKLGEQYF.

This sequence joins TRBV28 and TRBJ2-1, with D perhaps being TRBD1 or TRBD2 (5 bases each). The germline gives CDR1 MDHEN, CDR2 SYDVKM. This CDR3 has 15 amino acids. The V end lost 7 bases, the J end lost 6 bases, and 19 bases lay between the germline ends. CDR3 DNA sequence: TGTGCCAGCACCGATACAGGACTCTCTGCCAATGAGCAGTTCTTC. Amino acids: CASTDTGLSANEQFF.

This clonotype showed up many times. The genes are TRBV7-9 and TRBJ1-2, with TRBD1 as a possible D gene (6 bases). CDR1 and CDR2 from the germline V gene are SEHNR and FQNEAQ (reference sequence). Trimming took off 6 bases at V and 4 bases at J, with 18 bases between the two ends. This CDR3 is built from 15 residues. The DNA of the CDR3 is TGTGCCAGCAGTTCCGGGACACAGAGTTCCTATGGCTACACCTTC. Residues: CASSSGTQSSYGYTF.

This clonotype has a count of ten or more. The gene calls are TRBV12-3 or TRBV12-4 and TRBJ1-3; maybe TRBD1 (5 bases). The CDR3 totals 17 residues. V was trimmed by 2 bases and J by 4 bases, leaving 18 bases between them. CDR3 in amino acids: CASSLNTGFLGGNTIYF. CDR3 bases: TGTGCCAGCAGTTTAAACACAGGATTCCTGGGAGGAAACACCATATATTTT.

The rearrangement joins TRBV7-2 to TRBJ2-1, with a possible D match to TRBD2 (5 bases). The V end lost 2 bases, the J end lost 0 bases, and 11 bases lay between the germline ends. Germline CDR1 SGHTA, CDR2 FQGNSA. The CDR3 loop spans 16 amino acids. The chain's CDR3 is CASSLSGPSSYNEQFF. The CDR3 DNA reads TGTGCCAGCAGCTTAAGCGGTCCCTCCTCCTACAATGAGCAGTTCTTC.

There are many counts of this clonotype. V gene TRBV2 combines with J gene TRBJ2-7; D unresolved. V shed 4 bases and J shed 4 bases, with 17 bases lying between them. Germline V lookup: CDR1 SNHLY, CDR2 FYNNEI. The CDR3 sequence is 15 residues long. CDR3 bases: TGTGCCAGCAGTGGTGCGTTAACAGCCGAATACGAGCAGTACTTC. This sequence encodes CASSGALTAEYEQYF.

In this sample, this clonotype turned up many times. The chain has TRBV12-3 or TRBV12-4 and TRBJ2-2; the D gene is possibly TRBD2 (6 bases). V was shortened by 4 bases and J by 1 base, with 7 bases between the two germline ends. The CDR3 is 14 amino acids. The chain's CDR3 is CASSWGLNTGELFF. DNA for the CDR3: TGTGCCAGCAGTTGGGGACTGAACACCGGGGAGCTGTTTTTT.

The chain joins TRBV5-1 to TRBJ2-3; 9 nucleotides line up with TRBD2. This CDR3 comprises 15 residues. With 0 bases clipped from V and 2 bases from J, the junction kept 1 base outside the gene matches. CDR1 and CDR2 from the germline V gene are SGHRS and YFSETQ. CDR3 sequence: CASSLGLADTDTQYF. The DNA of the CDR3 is TGCGCCAGCAGCTTGGGACTAGCGGACACAGATACGCAGTATTTT.

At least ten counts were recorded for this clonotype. This chain's CDR3 is CATSTSGPYEQYF. For the CDR3, the DNA is TGTGCCACCAGCACTAGCGGACCCTACGAGCAGTACTTC. The chain uses TRBV24-1 and TRBJ2-7; 8 nucleotides align to TRBD2. The CDR3 is 13 residues long. Germline-derived CDR1 and CDR2 are KGHDR and SFDVKD. V trimming: 7 bases; J trimming: 2 bases; junction bases outside the gene matches: 3.

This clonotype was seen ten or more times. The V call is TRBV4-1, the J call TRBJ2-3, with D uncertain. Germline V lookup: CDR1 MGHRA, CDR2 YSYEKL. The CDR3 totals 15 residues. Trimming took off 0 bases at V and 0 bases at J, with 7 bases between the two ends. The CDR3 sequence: CASSQDGRSTDTQYF. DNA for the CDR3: TGCGCCAGCAGCCAAGATGGCCGAAGCACAGATACGCAGTATTTT.

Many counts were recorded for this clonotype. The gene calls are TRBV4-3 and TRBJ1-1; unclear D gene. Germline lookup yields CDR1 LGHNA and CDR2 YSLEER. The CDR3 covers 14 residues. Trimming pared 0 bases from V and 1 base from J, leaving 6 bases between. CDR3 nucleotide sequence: TGCGCCAGCAGCCAAGATTTGTGGAACACTGAAGCTTTCTTT. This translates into CASSQDLWNTEAFF.